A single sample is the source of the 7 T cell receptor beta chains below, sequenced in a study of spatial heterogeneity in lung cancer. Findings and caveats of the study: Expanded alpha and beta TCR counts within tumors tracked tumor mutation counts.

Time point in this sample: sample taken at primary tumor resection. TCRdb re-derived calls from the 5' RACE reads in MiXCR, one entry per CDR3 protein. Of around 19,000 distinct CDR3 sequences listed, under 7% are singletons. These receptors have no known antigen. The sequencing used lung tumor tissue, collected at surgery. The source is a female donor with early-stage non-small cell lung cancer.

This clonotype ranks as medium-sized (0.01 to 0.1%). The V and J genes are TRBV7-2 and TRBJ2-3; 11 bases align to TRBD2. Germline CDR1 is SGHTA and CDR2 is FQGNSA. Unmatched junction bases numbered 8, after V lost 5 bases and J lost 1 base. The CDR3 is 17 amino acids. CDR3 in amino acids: CASSTRGTSGRTDTQYF. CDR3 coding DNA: TGTGCCAGCAGCACAAGAGGGACTAGCGGACGCACAGATACGCAGTATTTT.

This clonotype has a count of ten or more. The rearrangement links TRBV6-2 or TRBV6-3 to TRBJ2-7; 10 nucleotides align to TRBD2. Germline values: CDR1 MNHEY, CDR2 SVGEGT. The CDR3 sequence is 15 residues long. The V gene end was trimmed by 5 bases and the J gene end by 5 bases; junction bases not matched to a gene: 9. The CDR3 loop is CASSRTSGVANEQYF. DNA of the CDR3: TGTGCCAGCAGTCGGACTAGCGGAGTCGCCAACGAGCAGTACTTC.

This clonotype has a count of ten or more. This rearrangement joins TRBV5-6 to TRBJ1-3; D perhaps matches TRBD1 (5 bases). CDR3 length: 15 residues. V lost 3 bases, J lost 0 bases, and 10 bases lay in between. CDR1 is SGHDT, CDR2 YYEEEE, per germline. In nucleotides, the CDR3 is TGTGCCAGCAGCTACGGGACCTACTCTGGAAACACCATATATTTT. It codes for CASSYGTYSGNTIYF.

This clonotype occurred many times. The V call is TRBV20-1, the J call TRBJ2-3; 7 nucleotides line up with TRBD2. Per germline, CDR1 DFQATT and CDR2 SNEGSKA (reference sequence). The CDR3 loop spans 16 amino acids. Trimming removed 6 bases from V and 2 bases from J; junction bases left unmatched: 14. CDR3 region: CSAGLGPSGHTDTQYF. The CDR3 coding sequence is TGCAGTGCGGGGCTTGGCCCTAGCGGCCACACAGATACGCAGTATTTT.

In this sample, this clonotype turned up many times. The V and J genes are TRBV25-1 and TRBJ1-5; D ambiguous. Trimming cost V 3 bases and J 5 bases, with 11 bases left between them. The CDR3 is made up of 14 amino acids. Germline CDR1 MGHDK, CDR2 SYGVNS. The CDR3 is CASSEVRSDQPQHF. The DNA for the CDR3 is TGTGCCAGCAGTGAGGTTCGCTCCGATCAGCCCCAGCATTTT.

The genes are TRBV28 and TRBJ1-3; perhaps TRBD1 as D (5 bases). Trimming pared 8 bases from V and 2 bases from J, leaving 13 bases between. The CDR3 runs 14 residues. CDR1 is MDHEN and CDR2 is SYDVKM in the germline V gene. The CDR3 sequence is CASEPAGTGNTIYF. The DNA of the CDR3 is TGTGCCAGCGAACCGGCAGGGACTGGAAACACCATATATTTT.

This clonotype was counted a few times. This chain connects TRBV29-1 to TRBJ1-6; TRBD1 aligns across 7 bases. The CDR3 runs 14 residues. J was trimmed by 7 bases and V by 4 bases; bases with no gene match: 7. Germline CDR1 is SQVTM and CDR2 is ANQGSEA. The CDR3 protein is CSVAATGRNSPLHF. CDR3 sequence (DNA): TGCAGCGTTGCGGCGACAGGGCGGAATTCACCCCTCCACTTT.